Listed below are T cell receptor beta chains from one sample, sequenced in a study of T cell repertoires in cytomegalovirus infection. TCRdb passed the reads through MiXCR, listing each CDR3 protein once. This table has fewer than 250,000 distinct CDR3 sequences, roughly an eighth appearing once. The sequenced sample was PBMCs. Every receptor here comes from a human donor in good health (CMV status not recorded). Some clones in this sample may be carry-over from other donors' samples. CDR3s include the opening cysteine and the closing phenylalanine or tryptophan. The D gene is left open where the match is weak. Expanded clones are given a class, and other clones once, few, many or no size at all.

>TRBV20-1|TRBJ2-3|NA|few
CSTPPAALGDTQYF
TGCAGTACCCCCCCAGCGGCCCTGGGGGATACGCAGTATTTT
>TRBV2|TRBJ1-1|NA|few
CASSPSSSEAFF
TGTGCCAGCAGCCCCAGTTCTTCTGAAGCTTTCTTT
>TRBV5-5|TRBJ2-3|TRBD2|NA
CASSLPTSGGRADTQYF
TGTGCCAGCAGCTTGCCGACTAGCGGGGGTCGGGCAGATACGCAGTATTTT
>TRBV20-1|TRBJ2-7|NA|NA
CSARDLGSSYEQYF
TGCAGTGCTAGAGATCTTGGGAGCTCCTACGAGCAGTACTTC
>TRBV7-8|TRBJ2-7|NA|many
CASGGEQYF
TGTGCCAGCGGCGGCGAGCAGTACTTC
>TRBV7-2|TRBJ2-7|TRBD1|many
CASSLAGQEEQYF
TGTGCCAGCAGCTTAGCGGGACAGGAGGAGCAGTACTTC
>TRBV2|TRBJ1-5|NA|few
CATKTPGEGGRNSNQPQHF
TGTGCCACCAAAACCCCGGGGGAAGGTGGAAGGAATAGCAATCAGCCCCAGCATTTT
>TRBV7-2|TRBJ1-1|NA|many
CASSYRDMARDEAFF
TGTGCCAGCAGCTACCGGGACATGGCGAGGGATGAAGCTTTCTTT
>TRBV7-2|TRBJ2-2|NA|medium-sized
CASSPDSGELFF
TGTGCCAGCAGCCCGGACAGCGGGGAGCTGTTTTTT
>TRBV29-1|TRBJ1-4|NA|NA
CSVEDSTALNEKLFF
TGCAGCGTTGAAGATTCGACAGCGCTTAATGAAAAACTGTTTTTT
>TRBV7-3|TRBJ2-7|NA|many
CASSSSDGSYEQYF
TGTGCCAGCAGCTCAAGCGACGGATCCTACGAGCAGTACTTC
>TRBV29-1|TRBJ1-2|TRBD1|NA
CSVESPGGNNYGYTF
TGCAGCGTTGAGTCCCCAGGGGGAAATAACTATGGCTACACCTTC
>TRBV7-3|TRBJ2-3|NA|many
CASSPPGRVQSF
TGTGCCAGCAGCCCGCCGGGAAGGGTTCAGTCCTTT
>TRBV18|TRBJ2-1|NA|NA
CASSPQLADEQFF
TGTGCCAGCTCACCCCAGTTGGCGGATGAGCAGTTCTTC
>TRBV29-1|TRBJ2-3|NA|few
CSVDAQITDTQYF
TGCAGCGTTGACGCCCAGATCACAGATACGCAGTATTTT
>TRBV5-4|TRBJ2-7|TRBD1|NA
CASSVRTGDTYEQYF
TGTGCCAGCAGTGTGCGGACAGGGGACACCTACGAGCAGTACTTC
>TRBV6-2/TRBV6-3|TRBJ1-5|NA|many
CASSPEGRPNQPQHF
TGTGCCAGCAGTCCGGAGGGCCGCCCCAATCAGCCCCAGCATTTT
>TRBV28|TRBJ1-1|NA|many
CASITAGWVEAFF
TGTGCCAGCATCACCGCAGGGTGGGTTGAAGCTTTCTTT
>TRBV7-9|TRBJ1-4|TRBD1|many
CASSSGTEPEKLFF
TGTGCCAGCAGCTCCGGGACAGAGCCTGAAAAACTGTTTTTT
>TRBV6-1|TRBJ1-6|NA|NA
CATLSGVVGSPLHF
TGTGCCACCTTAAGTGGGGTAGTAGGGTCACCCCTCCACTTT
>TRBV5-6|TRBJ2-1|TRBD2|many
CASSLSGRGSYNEQFF
TGTGCCAGCAGCTTGAGCGGGAGGGGCTCCTACAATGAGCAGTTCTTC
>TRBV7-2|TRBJ1-1|TRBD1|many
CASRLGQEAAEAFF
TGTGCCAGCAGACTAGGACAGGAAGCTGCTGAAGCTTTCTTT
>TRBV28|TRBJ2-5|NA|few
CASSLLVGTQYF
TGTGCCAGCAGTCTCCTTGTAGGGACCCAGTACTTC
>TRBV12-3/TRBV12-4|TRBJ1-5|NA|NA
CASSKTGGNQPQHF
TGTGCCAGCAGTAAGACAGGAGGTAATCAGCCCCAGCATTTT
>TRBV28|TRBJ2-5|TRBD1|few
CASSPGQGAGETQYF
TGTGCCAGCAGTCCGGGACAGGGGGCTGGGGAGACCCAGTACTTC
>TRBV7-2|TRBJ1-5|TRBD1|many
CASSLERGQYNQPQHF
TGTGCCAGCAGCTTAGAGAGGGGGCAATACAATCAGCCCCAGCATTTT
>TRBV5-1|TRBJ2-7|NA|NA
CASSLPGYEQYF
TGCGCCAGCAGCTTGCCTGGCTACGAGCAGTACTTC
>TRBV10-3|TRBJ1-1|NA|NA
CAISEPGEGAFF
TGTGCCATCAGTGAACCGGGAGAGGGGGCTTTCTTT
>TRBV12-3/TRBV12-4|TRBJ2-7|NA|few
CASSEILGSEQYF
TGTGCCAGCAGCGAGATCCTTGGGAGCGAGCAGTACTTC